The 32 T cell receptor beta chains listed next were all sequenced from one sample in a study of shared clonotypes between healthy human individuals. Only in-frame clones appear in the TCRdb table, and some are missing; sequencing was by immunoSEQ multiplex PCR. The sample holds roughly 2,000,000 clones; 85% to 95% are singletons and the top ten take around 1.7%. Positively selected for CCR7, the CD45RO-negative cells used as naive CD8 cells excluded terminally differentiated effector memory CD45RA+ cells. The material sequenced was naive CD8+ T cells from PBMCs. These receptors originate from a man aged 18 to 30 in good health. Some clones in this sample may be carry-over from other donors' samples.

V is TRBV15 and J is TRBJ2-3; 12 bases fit TRBD2. CDR3 size: 17 residues. Trimming at V came to 5 bases and at J to 4 bases, leaving 10 bases not matched to a gene. Germline V lookup: CDR1 LNHNV, CDR2 YYDKDF (reference sequence). The CDR3 sequence: CATSPTRLAGEADTQYF. The DNA of the CDR3 is TGTGCCACCAGCCCGACCCGACTAGCGGGAGAGGCAGATACGCAGTATTTT.

The chain has TRBV4-2 and TRBJ1-2; tentatively, D is TRBD1 (5 bases). The CDR3 contains 16 residues. Germline values: CDR1 LGHNA, CDR2 YNFKEQ. The ends were cut back, 2 bases at V and 3 bases at J, with 16 bases in the middle. CDR3 protein: CASSQRGGVEDYGYTF. The DNA of the CDR3 is TGTGCCAGCAGCCAACGCGGGGGGGTCGAGGACTATGGCTACACCTTC.

This clone was found once. The chain has TRBV5-1 and TRBJ2-1; D is perhaps TRBD1 or TRBD2 (5 bases each). Per germline, CDR1 SGHRS and CDR2 YFSETQ. This CDR3 is 16 amino acids long. Trimming removed 3 bases at V and 5 bases at J, with 18 bases between. In DNA form, the CDR3 reads TGCGCCAGCAGCTGGGGCCCCGGACTGGACAACAATGAGCAGTTCTTC. It translates to CASSWGPGLDNNEQFF. Drawing the rest from reference TRBV5-1 and TRBJ2-1, the complete variable domain is KAGVTQTPRYLIKTRGQQVTLSCSPISGHRSVSWYQQTPGQGLQFLFEYFSETQRNKGNFPGRFSGRQFSNSRSEMNVSTLELGDSALYLCASSWGPGLDNNEQFFGPGTRLTVL.

This chain connects TRBV19 to TRBJ2-5; D may be TRBD1 or TRBD2 (5 bases each). Per germline, CDR1 LNHDA and CDR2 SQIVND (reference sequence). This CDR3 has 13 residues. V was pared by 5 bases and J by 5 bases, with 12 bases between. The CDR3 spells CASSSRGLETQYF. DNA for the CDR3: TGTGCCAGTAGTTCCCGGGGCTTGGAGACCCAGTACTTC.

The V gene is TRBV6-5, the J gene TRBJ2-5; 9 bases fit TRBD1. V shed 2 bases and J 9 bases; nucleotides not matched to a gene: 13. Germline-derived CDR1 and CDR2 are MNHEY and SVGAGI. This CDR3 comprises 16 residues. The CDR3 DNA reads TGTGCCAGCAGTTACACCCCCGGGACAGGGAAGTTGCCCCAGTACTTC. Amino acid sequence: CASSYTPGTGKLPQYF.

This chain connects TRBV7-9 to TRBJ2-7; tentatively, D is TRBD1 (5 bases). This CDR3 is built from 17 residues. V lost 5 bases and J 2 bases, leaving 22 bases between the germline ends. Germline V gene sequence: CDR1 SEHNR, CDR2 FQNEAQ (reference sequence). CDR3 residues: CASSPLGRSLQAYEQYF. The CDR3 DNA sequence: TGTGCCAGCAGCCCTCTAGGCCGAAGCTTACAGGCCTACGAGCAGTACTTC. Supplemented by reference TRBV7-9 and TRBJ2-7, the full variable domain reads DTGVSQNPRHKITKRGQNVTFRCDPISEHNRLYWYRQTLGQGPEFLTYFQNEAQLEKSRLLSDRFSAERPKGSFSTLEIQRTEQGDSAMYLCASSPLGRSLQAYEQYFGPGTRLTVT.

With respect to this clone: One end of the junction is discordant with germline, which a read error may explain. This rearrangement joins TRBV7-9 to TRBJ2-7; TRBD2 matches at 10 bases. CDR3 size: 14 residues. Germline values: CDR1 SEHNR, CDR2 FQNEAQ (reference sequence). Here the CDR3 DNA reads TGTGCCAGCAGCCTAGCGGGAGAGGTTTACGAGCAGTACTTC. Its protein is CASSLAGEVYEQYF.

The chain couples TRBV19 to TRBJ2-7, with a weak D call TRBD2 (6 bases). The CDR3 contains 15 residues. V lost 4 bases, J lost 4 bases, and 17 bases lay in between. From germline, CDR1 is LNHDA and CDR2 SQIVND (reference sequence). CDR3 region: CASSTTGTEGYEQYF. The CDR3 DNA reads TGTGCCAGTAGTACTACTGGGACGGAGGGGTACGAGCAGTACTTC. Using reference TRBV19 and TRBJ2-7 for the parts outside the CDR3, the full variable domain is DGGITQSPKYLFRKEGQNVTLSCEQNLNHDAMYWYRQDPGQGLRLIYYSQIVNDFQKGDIAEGYSVSREKKESFPLTVTSAQKNPTAFYLCASSTTGTEGYEQYFGPGTRLTVT.

The chain couples TRBV4-3 to TRBJ2-1, with D maybe TRBD1 (6 bases). The CDR3 consists of 15 residues. Germline values: CDR1 LGHNA, CDR2 YSLEER. V lost 0 bases to trimming and J lost 6 bases, with 12 bases between them. The CDR3 bases are TGCGCCAGCAGCCAAGACCACAGAGGGGGCAATGAGCAGTTCTTC. It yields the protein CASSQDHRGGNEQFF.

The chain uses TRBV27 and TRBJ2-5; 9 bases are a match to TRBD2. The germline V gene has CDR1 MNHEY and CDR2 SMNVEV (reference sequence). The length of the CDR3 is 16 residues. Trimming removed 5 bases from V and 5 bases from J; junction bases left unmatched: 12. CDR3 residues: CASSPTPGLARETQYF. The DNA for the CDR3 is TGTGCCAGCAGTCCGACACCGGGACTAGCTAGGGAGACCCAGTACTTC.

About this clone itself: One junction end does not reproduce the germline sequence, and a read error may be involved. The genes are TRBV28 and TRBJ2-4, with a possible D match to TRBD1 (8 bases). The CDR3 is made up of 21 amino acids. CDR1 MDHEN and CDR2 SYDVKM come from the germline V gene. The CDR3 region has the DNA TGTGCCAGCAGTCCAATGCGGGGACAGGAGGAGGGCGGGAGAGCCCAAAACATTCAGTACTTC. Its translation: CASSPMRGQEEGGRAQNIQYF. Variable domain in full (rest from reference TRBV28 and TRBJ2-4): DVKVTQSSRYLVKRTGEKVFLECVQDMDHENMFWYRQDPGLGLRLIYFSYDVKMKEKGDIPEGYSVSREKKERFSLILESASTNQTSMYLCASSPMRGQEEGGRAQNIQYFGAGTRLSVL.

The chain carries TRBV5-1 and TRBJ1-1; TRBD1 is a possible D gene (5 bases). V was cut by 8 bases and J by 1 base, with 18 bases left in between. Per the germline V gene, CDR1 is SGHRS and CDR2 is YFSETQ. The CDR3 has 15 residues. The CDR3 DNA reads TGCGCCAGTAGTGGGGCCCGGACGGGGAACACTGAAGCTTTCTTT. As protein: CASSGARTGNTEAFF.

The chain is built from TRBV25-1 and TRBJ1-2; D not resolved. Deletions cut 9 bases from V and 4 bases from J, with 9 bases between. The CDR3 has 11 residues. The germline V gene has CDR1 MGHDK and CDR2 SYGVNS. CDR3 DNA: TGTGCCAGTTCGGACGGCTATGGCTACACCTTC. Its translation: CASSDGYGYTF.

This chain connects TRBV12-2 to TRBJ2-4; TRBD2, the D gene given by the table, was not confirmed from the DNA. TRBV12-2 is described as a pseudogene. CDR3 size: 20 residues. This chain's CDR3 is CASRLGPGLAGFIAKNIQYF. The CDR3 DNA reads TGTGCAAGTCGCTTAGGACCCGGACTAGCGGGGTTCATAGCCAAAAACATTCAGTACTTC.

The rearrangement joins TRBV9 to TRBJ1-1; TRBD1 is a possible D gene (5 bases). The germline CDR1 and CDR2 sequences are SGDLS and YYNGEE. This CDR3 is 14 amino acids long. The V end was cut by 6 bases, the J end by 0 bases, with 12 bases between. CDR3 sequence reads: CASNTGDLNTEAFF. CDR3 bases: TGTGCCAGCAATACAGGAGACTTGAACACTGAAGCTTTCTTT.

The chain links TRBV13 to TRBJ1-3, with D maybe TRBD1 (6 bases). CDR1 and CDR2 from the germline V gene are PRHDT and FYEKMQ (reference sequence). V was trimmed by 5 bases and J by 4 bases, leaving 15 bases between them. The CDR3 runs 15 residues. In DNA, the CDR3 is TGTGCCAGCAGCATCAGGGGTCGACCCGGAAACACCATATATTTT. Translation: CASSIRGRPGNTIYF.

The chain uses TRBV4-1 and TRBJ2-2, with D possibly being TRBD1 or TRBD2 (5 bases each). The germline V and J ends were trimmed by 1 base and 5 bases, with 11 bases remaining between them. CDR3 size: 15 residues. Germline lookup yields CDR1 MGHRA and CDR2 YSYEKL. The CDR3 DNA is TGCGCCAGCAGCCAAGGAGGGACCCTGACCGGGGAGCTGTTTTTT. Its protein is CASSQGGTLTGELFF.

This rearrangement joins TRBV13 to TRBJ1-3; a weak D match, TRBD1 (5 bases). The germline V gene has CDR1 PRHDT and CDR2 FYEKMQ (reference sequence). V was trimmed by 5 bases and J by 0 bases, leaving 5 bases between them. The CDR3 length is 13 residues. CDR3 sequence reads: CASSRGSGNTIYF. The CDR3 bases are TGTGCCAGCAGCAGGGGCTCTGGAAACACCATATATTTT.

The chain carries TRBV15 and TRBJ2-7; 8 nucleotides match TRBD1. Germline CDR1 and CDR2: LNHNV and YYDKDF (reference sequence). The CDR3 is 15 amino acids. The trim removed 5 bases at V and 4 bases at J, leaving 10 bases unmatched. DNA of the CDR3: TGTGCCACCAGCGAGAGTGGGCAGGGGGCTTACGAGCAGTACTTC. This translates into CATSESGQGAYEQYF.

The chain recombines TRBV27 with TRBJ2-7, with 7 bases that match TRBD1. Germline assignment: CDR1 MNHEY and CDR2 SMNVEV (reference sequence). This CDR3 region has 15 residues. V dropped 11 bases and J dropped 6; count of bases not matched to a gene: 19. The CDR3 DNA reads as TGTGCCTCTGGAGAGGGGGCCTCTCCAAGGGGCGAGCAGTACTTC. It is translated as CASGEGASPRGEQYF.

J is TRBJ2-7 and V is TRBV29-1; perhaps TRBD2 as D (6 bases). The CDR3 runs 15 residues. V was shortened by 3 bases and J by 2 bases, with 17 bases between the two germline ends. Germline V lookup: CDR1 SQVTM, CDR2 ANQGSEA. This chain's CDR3 is CSVEFASATTYEQYF. The DNA of the CDR3 is TGCAGCGTTGAGTTTGCTAGCGCGACAACCTACGAGCAGTACTTC.

The DNA for the CDR3 is TGTGCCTGGAGCCAAAGGGAGATCCACGAGCAGTACTTC. Protein: CAWSQREIHEQYF. V and J are TRBV30 and TRBJ2-5; tentative D call: TRBD2 (5 bases). The DNA end lines up better with TRBJ2-7; the J call may be wrong. This CDR3 has 13 amino acids. Germline V CDR1 and CDR2: GTSNPN, SVGIG (reference sequence).

This chain links TRBV27 with TRBJ2-7; D is unclear. This CDR3 region has 12 residues. Germline loops: CDR1 MNHEY, CDR2 SMNVEV (reference sequence). Trimming cost V 4 bases and J 5 bases, with 9 bases left between them. The CDR3 bases are TGTGCCAGCAGTTCTGCTCGCCACGAGCAGTACTTC. Amino acids: CASSSARHEQYF.

The gene calls are TRBV7-9 and TRBJ2-2; 12 bases match TRBD2. CDR3 length equals 15 residues. Germline CDR1 reads SEHNR; CDR2 reads FQNEAQ (reference sequence). V lost 5 bases, J lost 8 bases, and 6 bases stayed unmatched. The DNA for the CDR3 is TGTGCCAGCAGCCGAAGGACTAGCGGGATGGGGGAGCTGTTTTTT. Translated: CASSRRTSGMGELFF.

The chain has TRBV2 and TRBJ2-1, with D possibly called TRBD1 or TRBD2 (5 bases each). The CDR3 has 16 residues. CDR1 and CDR2 (germline): SNHLY, FYNNEI. V was shortened by 3 bases and J by 0 bases, with 12 bases between the two germline ends. In DNA form, the CDR3 reads TGTGCCAGCAGTGATGTGGGGACGGTCTCCTACAATGAGCAGTTCTTC. It encodes CASSDVGTVSYNEQFF.

V gene TRBV7-2 combines with J gene TRBJ2-7; no clear D. Germline CDR1 is SGHTA and CDR2 is FQGNSA. V was shortened by 1 base and J by 2 bases, with 6 bases between the two germline ends. CDR3 length equals 13 residues. In DNA form, the CDR3 reads TGTGCCAGCAGCTTAGGTATTCCCTACGAGCAGTACTTC. Its translation: CASSLGIPYEQYF.

The chain couples TRBV5-1 to TRBJ2-7; tentatively, D is TRBD1 (5 bases). The germline CDR1 and CDR2 sequences are SGHRS and YFSETQ. This CDR3 region has 13 residues. Trimming took off 0 bases at V and 3 bases at J, with 7 bases between the two ends. The CDR3 nucleotides read TGCGCCAGCAGCTTGGAACAGGTCTACGAGCAGTACTTC. This sequence encodes CASSLEQVYEQYF.

The sample holds a few counts of this clone. The rearrangement uses TRBV5-1 and TRBJ1-1; D call uncertain. Germline V gives CDR1 SGHRS, CDR2 YFSETQ. Between the trimmed V and J ends, which lost 2 bases and 3 bases, there was a span of 11 bases. The CDR3 contains 14 residues. The DNA for the CDR3 is TGCGCCAGCAGCTTACGGAGGGAATACACTGAAGCTTTCTTT. This encodes CASSLRREYTEAFF.

The gene calls are TRBV7-2 and TRBJ1-1; D not resolved. The CDR3 extends over 15 amino acids. V dropped 2 bases and J dropped 2 bases, with 12 bases sitting between them. CDR1 is SGHTA and CDR2 is FQGNSA in the germline V gene. CDR3 DNA: TGTGCCAGCAGCTTAAGGTTTCCCCTTAACACTGAAGCTTTCTTT. Its translation is CASSLRFPLNTEAFF.

As concerns this clone: Other DNA variants within this sample encode the same CDR3. The V call is TRBV27, the J call TRBJ2-7, with D maybe TRBD1 (6 bases). The V end lost 2 bases, the J end lost 0 bases, and 8 bases lay between the germline ends. The CDR3 is 14 residues long. Germline CDR1 MNHEY, CDR2 SMNVEV (reference sequence). The CDR3 loop reads CASSLARGSYEQYF. The CDR3 DNA reads TGTGCCAGCAGTTTAGCCAGGGGCTCCTACGAGCAGTACTTC.

This chain connects TRBV7-9 to TRBJ2-1, with 10 bases that match TRBD1. V lost 5 bases, J lost 9 bases, and 10 bases stayed unmatched. The CDR3 runs to 15 residues. Germline-derived CDR1 and CDR2 are SEHNR and FQNEAQ (reference sequence). CDR3 nucleotides: TGTGCCAGCAGCGCCCGGGACAGGGGTCTTTTTGAGCAGTTCTTC. Translated: CASSARDRGLFEQFF.

This rearrangement joins TRBV7-8 to TRBJ2-5; TRBD2 might be the D (6 bases). Germline V gives CDR1 SGHVS, CDR2 FQNEAQ. The CDR3 totals 15 residues. V lost 5 bases, J lost 5 bases, and 18 bases lay in between. The CDR3 DNA follows: TGTGCCAGCAGCCGGGGGTATACTTCCCTCGAGACCCAGTACTTC. Protein: CASSRGYTSLETQYF.